The rows below give T cell receptor beta chains drawn from one sample of a study of shared clonotypes between healthy human individuals. The table came from immunoSEQ multiplex PCR; TCRdb's copy has only in-frame clones and leaves some out. The sample has 2,500,000 or so clones, over 85% seen once. Material for sequencing was naive CD4+ T cells from PBMCs. The receptors were gathered from a man aged 18 to 30 in good health. Some clones in this sample may be carry-over from other donors' samples. CDR3s include the opening cysteine and the closing phenylalanine or tryptophan. D genes are given only for firm matches. Rows may omit the clone size; those that give it use once, few, many or a size class.

clone size	V gene	J gene	D gene	CDR3 protein	CDR3 DNA
.	TRBV7-9	TRBJ2-3	.	CASSLALLALAQYF	TGTGCCAGCAGCTTAGCCTTACTAGCCCTTGCGCAGTATTTT
.	TRBV18	TRBJ2-7	TRBD2	CASSRPGLAGPEQYF	TGTGCCAGCTCGCGCCCGGGACTAGCGGGTCCAGAGCAGTACTTC
.	TRBV5-1	TRBJ1-1	.	CASSTGRPNTEAFF	TGCGCCAGCAGCACGGGACGGCCGAACACTGAAGCTTTCTTT
few	TRBV2	TRBJ1-5	TRBD1	CASLRQGGQPQHF	TGTGCCAGCCTGAGACAGGGGGGACAGCCCCAGCATTTT
.	TRBV7-3	TRBJ2-3	.	CASSFLATDTQYF	TGTGCCAGCAGCTTTCTCGCGACAGATACGCAGTATTTT
.	TRBV28	TRBJ2-4	.	CASRPLRGIGNIQYF	TGTGCCAGCAGACCACTAAGGGGGATCGGGAACATTCAGTACTTC
once	TRBV7-8	TRBJ2-7	TRBD1	CASSPPGQGHEQYF	TGTGCCAGCAGCCCTCCGGGACAGGGGCACGAGCAGTACTTC
.	TRBV5-1	TRBJ1-1	TRBD1	CASSLPRGQGSYGTEAFF	TGCGCCAGCAGCTTGCCGAGGGGACAGGGGTCTTACGGCACTGAAGCTTTCTTT
.	TRBV28	TRBJ1-5	.	CASSFARGNNQPQHF	TGTGCCAGCAGTTTCGCCAGGGGCAATAATCAGCCCCAGCATTTT
.	TRBV18	TRBJ1-5	.	CASSRKPNSNQPQHF	TGTGCCAGCTCACGTAAGCCGAATAGCAATCAGCCCCAGCATTTT
.	TRBV28	TRBJ2-7	.	CASSRQSTYEQYF	TGTGCCAGCAGCCGGCAGAGCACCTACGAGCAGTACTTC
once	TRBV4-2	TRBJ2-7	.	CASSQGAGIAYEQYF	TGTGCCAGCAGCCAAGGGGCAGGGATTGCCTACGAGCAGTACTTC
.	TRBV28	TRBJ1-1	.	CASSFVEGYTEAFF	TGTGCCAGCAGTTTTGTAGAGGGGTACACTGAAGCTTTCTTT
.	TRBV10-1	TRBJ2-5	.	CASSGGRGLAGIQETQYF	TGCGCCAGCAGTGGGGGGAGGGGGTTGGCGGGAATACAAGAGACCCAGTACTTC
.	TRBV2	TRBJ2-3	TRBD2	CASSSTSGITDTQYF	TGTGCCAGCAGTAGTACTAGCGGGATCACAGATACGCAGTATTTT
.	TRBV6-1	TRBJ2-7	TRBD1	CASSAGTGLSYEQYF	TGTGCCAGCAGTGCGGGGACAGGCCTCTCCTACGAGCAGTACTTC
once	TRBV6-1	TRBJ1-1	.	CASSLLAANTEAFF	TGTGCCAGCAGTCTCCTGGCGGCCAACACTGAAGCTTTCTTT
.	TRBV12-5	TRBJ1-2	TRBD1	CASGLVRQGFINYGYTF	TGTGCTAGTGGTTTGGTCCGACAGGGATTCATTAACTATGGCTACACCTTC
.	TRBV5-1	TRBJ2-7	.	CASSSGTASYEQYF	TGCGCCAGCAGCTCCGGGACGGCATCCTACGAGCAGTACTTC
.	TRBV28	TRBJ2-3	.	CASIGALRGSTQYF	TGTGCCAGCATCGGGGCCCTTCGGGGGAGTACGCAGTATTTT
.	TRBV7-7	TRBJ1-6	TRBD1	CASSLVAWRGLDSPLHF	TGTGCCAGCAGCTTAGTTGCGTGGAGGGGGCTAGATTCACCCCTCCACTTT
.	TRBV5-4	TRBJ1-4	.	CASSPTPDGQKLFF	TGTGCCAGCAGCCCAACCCCGGACGGGCAAAAACTGTTTTTT
.	TRBV5-1	TRBJ2-7	.	CASSLDPNRVGEQYF	TGCGCCAGCAGCTTGGATCCGAACAGGGTCGGAGAGCAGTACTTC